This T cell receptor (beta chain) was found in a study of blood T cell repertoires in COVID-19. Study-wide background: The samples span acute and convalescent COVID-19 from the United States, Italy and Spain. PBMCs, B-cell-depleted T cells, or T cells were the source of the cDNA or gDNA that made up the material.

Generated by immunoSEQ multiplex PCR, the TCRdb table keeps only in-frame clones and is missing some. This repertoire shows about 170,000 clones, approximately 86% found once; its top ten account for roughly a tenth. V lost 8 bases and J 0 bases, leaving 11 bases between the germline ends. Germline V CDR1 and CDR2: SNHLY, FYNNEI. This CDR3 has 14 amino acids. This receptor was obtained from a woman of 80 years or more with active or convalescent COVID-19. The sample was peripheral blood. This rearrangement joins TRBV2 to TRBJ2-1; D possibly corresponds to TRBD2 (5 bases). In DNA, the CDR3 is TGTGCCAGCCTCCGGGATAGCTCCTACAATGAGCAGTTCTTC. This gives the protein CASLRDSSYNEQFF.